Following are 32 T cell receptor beta chains from one sample sequenced in a study of blood T cell repertoires in COVID-19. Assay used: immunoSEQ multiplex PCR; TCRdb lists only in-frame clones, some missing. The data hold over 150,000 clones, with roughly 78% observed a single time. Sequenced input: peripheral blood. These receptor sequences come from a man at least 80 years old with acute or convalescent COVID-19.

The chain employs TRBV29-1 and TRBJ2-2, with D tentatively TRBD2 (6 bases). The CDR3 extends over 14 amino acids. The V end lost 5 bases, the J end lost 6 bases, and 16 bases lay between the germline ends. Germline V lookup: CDR1 SQVTM, CDR2 ANQGSEA. The CDR3 reads CSVKNMWGAGELFF. CDR3 coding DNA: TGCAGCGTTAAGAATATGTGGGGGGCCGGGGAGCTGTTTTTT.

The chain carries TRBV11-3 and TRBJ2-4, with TRBD2 matching over 7 bases. Germline loops: CDR1 SGHNT, CDR2 YENEEA. The CDR3 is 13 residues long. With V trimmed by 5 bases and J by 8 bases, 6 bases remained unmatched. CDR3: CASSPQAGDIQYF. CDR3 DNA: TGTGCCAGCAGCCCTCAGGCGGGGGACATTCAGTACTTC.

The chain couples TRBV19 to TRBJ1-6; 7 bases match TRBD1. Unmatched junction bases numbered 10, after V lost 7 bases and J lost 7 bases. There are 15 residues in the CDR3. The germline gives CDR1 LNHDA, CDR2 SQIVND (reference sequence). The CDR3 here is CASNPGTDLNSPLHF. CDR3 sequence (DNA): TGTGCCAGTAACCCCGGGACAGACCTAAATTCACCCCTCCACTTT.

This clone was recorded once. The chain joins TRBV7-2 to TRBJ1-2; 7 bases map to TRBD1. V was pared by 5 bases and J by 2 bases, with 5 bases of the junction left unmatched. This CDR3 is built from 14 residues. CDR1 is SGHTA, CDR2 FQGNSA, per germline. The CDR3 loop is CASSKRQGNYGYTF. CDR3 DNA: TGTGCCAGCAGCAAGAGACAGGGAAACTATGGCTACACCTTC.

The chain combines TRBV5-1 with TRBJ2-6; TRBD1 is a possible D gene (5 bases). The CDR3 has 16 residues. Per germline, CDR1 SGHRS and CDR2 YFSETQ. Trimming left V 4 bases short and J 4 bases short, with 15 bases between. CDR3 amino acids: CASSIDSSSGANVLTF. As DNA, the CDR3 is TGCGCCAGCAGCATCGACAGTTCCTCCGGGGCCAACGTCCTGACTTTC. Using reference TRBV5-1 and TRBJ2-6 for the parts outside the CDR3, the full variable domain is KAGVTQTPRYLIKTRGQQVTLSCSPISGHRSVSWYQQTPGQGLQFLFEYFSETQRNKGNFPGRFSGRQFSNSRSEMNVSTLELGDSALYLCASSIDSSSGANVLTFGAGSRLTVL.

The chain combines TRBV2 with TRBJ1-2; 7 positions agree with TRBD1. The CDR3 is made up of 14 amino acids. Germline trimming cut 4 bases from V and 4 bases from J; bases unmatched to any gene: 6. Germline V gene data show CDR1 as SNHLY and CDR2 as FYNNEI. The CDR3 loop reads CASSGGQFLYGYTF. The CDR3 nucleotides read TGTGCCAGCAGTGGGGGACAGTTCCTCTATGGCTACACCTTC.

This clone came up a few times. The chain joins TRBV28 to TRBJ1-4, with D unclear. The V gene lost 2 bases and the J gene lost 2 bases, with 12 bases spanning the gap. The CDR3 runs to 16 residues. Germline-derived CDR1 and CDR2 are MDHEN and SYDVKM. The CDR3 spells CASSLRNRFTNEKLFF. The DNA of the CDR3 is TGTGCCAGCAGTTTACGGAACAGATTTACTAATGAAAAACTGTTTTTT.

The table lists this clone with a few counts. V and J are TRBV11-1 and TRBJ2-5, with a possible D match to TRBD1 (5 bases). V was shortened by 6 bases and J by 4 bases, with 21 bases between the two germline ends. Germline loops: CDR1 SGHAT, CDR2 FQDESV (reference sequence). The CDR3 consists of 16 residues. The CDR3 loop is CASSLRQMIIGETQYF. The CDR3 DNA reads as TGTGCCAGCAGTTTAAGACAGATGATTATAGGAGAGACCCAGTACTTC.

This clone was found once. The rearrangement uses TRBV6-1 and TRBJ2-1; tentative D call: TRBD1 (6 bases). Trimming took off 1 base at V and 4 bases at J, with 14 bases between the two ends. This CDR3 has 16 amino acids. CDR1 MNHNS and CDR2 SASEGT come from the germline V gene. The CDR3 DNA is TGTGCCAGCAGTGAAGGGGCGCAGGGGCCTTACAATGAGCAGTTCTTC. Residues: CASSEGAQGPYNEQFF.

The chain uses TRBV10-1 and TRBJ1-1; D may be TRBD1 (5 bases). V lost 4 bases, J lost 2 bases, and 8 bases lay in between. The CDR3 is 13 residues long. Germline CDR1 reads WNHNN; CDR2 reads SYGVQD (reference sequence). The CDR3 DNA reads as TGCGCCAGCAGTGCAACAGGAAACACTGAAGCTTTCTTT. Translated: CASSATGNTEAFF.

This chain connects TRBV3-1 (or the pseudogene TRBV3-2) to TRBJ2-2; no clear D. The CDR3 has 15 residues. Trimming took 0 bases from V and 1 from J, leaving 6 bases between them. Per germline, CDR1 LGHDT and CDR2 YNNKEL (reference sequence). The chain's CDR3 is CASSQDYRNTGELFF. DNA of the CDR3: TGTGCCAGCAGCCAAGATTACAGGAACACCGGGGAGCTGTTTTTT.

This clone was seen once. The chain employs TRBV6-5 and TRBJ1-2; D may be TRBD1 (5 bases). Germline V gene data show CDR1 as MNHEY and CDR2 as SVGAGI. CDR3 length: 13 amino acids. Trimming stripped 6 bases from V and 1 base from J, with 9 bases between. The CDR3 DNA reads as TGTGCCAGCAGGGGAGGGGATAACTATGGCTACACCTTC. Translating it yields CASRGGDNYGYTF.

This chain uses TRBV7-2 with TRBJ1-2, with D perhaps matching TRBD1 (6 bases). V was trimmed by 5 bases and J by 3 bases, leaving 13 bases between them. The CDR3 runs to 14 residues. Germline values: CDR1 SGHTA, CDR2 FQGNSA. DNA for the CDR3: TGTGCCAGCAGCACTGACAGGTGGGACTATGGCTACACCTTC. This codes for CASSTDRWDYGYTF. The whole variable domain, remainder taken from reference TRBV7-2 and TRBJ1-2, is GAGVSQSPSNKVTEKGKDVELRCDPISGHTALYWYRQSLGQGLEFLIYFQGNSAPDKSGLPSDRFSAERTGGSVSTLTIQRTQQEDSAVYLCASSTDRWDYGYTFGSGTRLTVV.

Only one count was recorded for this clone. The chain uses TRBV5-4 and TRBJ2-5; TRBD1 matches at 9 bases. V dropped 3 bases and J dropped 1; count of bases not matched to a gene: 7. Germline V gene data show CDR1 as SGHNT and CDR2 as YYREEE (reference sequence). There are 16 residues in the CDR3. The CDR3 coding sequence is TGTGCCAGCAGCTGGGGGGACAGGGCTCCCCAAGAGACCCAGTACTTC. Its translation is CASSWGDRAPQETQYF.

This chain joins TRBV28 and TRBJ2-2, with D maybe TRBD1 (6 bases). The V and J ends lost 6 bases and 5 bases respectively, with 13 bases between them. Germline values: CDR1 MDHEN, CDR2 SYDVKM. The CDR3 spans 14 residues. The CDR3 here is CASRPTGITGELFF. CDR3 nucleotides: TGTGCCAGCAGGCCTACAGGGATTACCGGGGAGCTGTTTTTT.

This clone was observed once. This chain uses TRBV4-3 with TRBJ2-3, with 7 bases lining up with TRBD1. The CDR3 has 16 amino acids. Trimming at V came to 4 bases and at J to 0 bases, leaving 7 bases not matched to a gene. Germline CDR1 is LGHNA and CDR2 is YSLEER. The CDR3 reads CASSRTGVSSTDTQYF. The CDR3 region has the DNA TGCGCCAGCAGCCGGACAGGTGTGTCTAGCACAGATACGCAGTATTTT.

The chain uses TRBV4-2 and TRBJ2-1; TRBD2 aligns across 9 bases. This CDR3 region has 18 residues. CDR1 LGHNA and CDR2 YNFKEQ come from the germline V gene. Germline trimming cut 0 bases from V and 3 bases from J; bases unmatched to any gene: 9. The chain's CDR3 is CASSQDGRASGDYNEQFF. CDR3 in DNA: TGTGCCAGCAGCCAAGACGGGCGGGCTAGCGGGGACTACAATGAGCAGTTCTTC.

J is TRBJ1-3 and V is TRBV6-6; 7 nucleotides match TRBD1. The CDR3 has 20 amino acids. Trimming took 5 bases from V and 0 from J; bases not matched to a gene: 19. Germline V lookup: CDR1 MNHNY, CDR2 SVGAGI (reference sequence). CDR3 sequence reads: CASSPTGAGTAFLSGNTIYF. For the CDR3, the DNA is TGTGCCAGCAGTCCAACCGGCGCCGGGACAGCCTTTCTCTCTGGAAACACCATATATTTT.

This clone was observed once. This sequence joins TRBV7-6 and TRBJ2-2; 13 bases are a match to TRBD2. V dropped 5 bases and J dropped 0; count of bases not matched to a gene: 6. The CDR3 contains 18 residues. From germline, CDR1 is SGHVS and CDR2 FNYEAQ. CDR3 DNA sequence: TGTGCCAGCAGCGGCAGGACTAGCGGGGGAGCGAACACCGGGGAGCTGTTTTTT. The encoded protein is CASSGRTSGGANTGELFF.

The rearrangement joins TRBV18 to TRBJ1-3, with D unresolved. The length of the CDR3 is 17 residues. Germline V CDR1 and CDR2: KGHSH, LQKENI. The V gene lost 3 bases and the J gene lost 2 bases, with 17 bases spanning the gap. The CDR3 loop reads CASSPFTAGSTGNTIYF. CDR3 nucleotide sequence: TGTGCCAGCTCACCGTTTACAGCGGGATCTACTGGAAACACCATATATTTT.

V and J are TRBV6-5 and TRBJ1-1; maybe TRBD1 (6 bases). Trimming took 0 bases from V and 7 from J, leaving 18 bases between them. This CDR3 is 16 amino acids long. In germline, CDR1 is MNHEY, CDR2 SVGAGI. CDR3 nucleotide sequence: TGTGCCAGCAGTTACTCGAGTTCGCAGGGGTTAAATGAAGCTTTCTTT. This gives the protein CASSYSSSQGLNEAFF.

The chain has TRBV10-3 and TRBJ2-7, with TRBD1 matching over 8 bases. Germline CDR1 ENHRY, CDR2 SYGVKD. The CDR3 consists of 14 residues. The V gene end was trimmed by 4 bases and the J gene end by 1 base; junction bases not matched to a gene: 3. Here the CDR3 reads CAISGDRPSYEQYF. Here the CDR3 DNA reads TGTGCCATCAGTGGGGACAGGCCATCCTACGAGCAGTACTTC.

The chain joins TRBV5-1 to TRBJ1-4, with D unresolved. Germline lookup yields CDR1 SGHRS and CDR2 YFSETQ. Between the trimmed V and J ends, which lost 1 base and 0 bases, there was a span of 10 bases. CDR3 length: 16 amino acids. CDR3: CASSLYGGTTNEKLFF. The CDR3 DNA sequence: TGCGCCAGCAGCTTGTATGGCGGGACAACTAATGAAAAACTGTTTTTT.

V and J are TRBV3-1 (or the pseudogene TRBV3-2) and TRBJ1-5, with TRBD1 matching 8 bases. The germline CDR1 and CDR2 sequences are LGHDT and YNNKEL (reference sequence). The CDR3 covers 16 residues. V lost 2 bases and J lost 2; bases outside the gene matches: 5. The CDR3 DNA reads TGTGCCAGCAGCCAAAACAGGGGGGGCGGCAATCAGCCCCAGCATTTT. It is translated as CASSQNRGGGNQPQHF.

The rearrangement uses TRBV10-1 and TRBJ1-1; D is perhaps TRBD1 (5 bases). Germline lookup yields CDR1 WNHNN and CDR2 SYGVQD (reference sequence). Trimming cost V 6 bases and J 4 bases, with 15 bases left between them. The CDR3 is made up of 14 amino acids. The CDR3 DNA is TGCGCCAGCAGGGATTCCCAGGGCACCACTGAAGCTTTCTTT. Translated: CASRDSQGTTEAFF.

The chain has TRBV7-2 and TRBJ2-7; perhaps TRBD1 as D (6 bases). The CDR3 totals 14 residues. Germline CDR1 and CDR2: SGHTA and FQGNSA. Trimming took off 1 base at V and 2 bases at J, with 9 bases between the two ends. CDR3: CASSLDRAAYEQYF. The CDR3 DNA is TGTGCCAGCAGCTTAGACAGGGCCGCCTACGAGCAGTACTTC.

This sequence joins TRBV19 and TRBJ1-5; D remains unclear. This CDR3 contains 14 residues. Trimming cost V 5 bases and J 6 bases, with 14 bases left between them. Germline CDR1 LNHDA, CDR2 SQIVND (reference sequence). The CDR3 is CASSLQEVFQPQHF. The CDR3 DNA is TGTGCCAGTAGTCTCCAAGAGGTTTTTCAGCCCCAGCATTTT.

The chain has TRBV11-2 and TRBJ1-2, with 12 positions matching TRBD1. The CDR3 is 15 residues long. Germline values: CDR1 SGHAT, CDR2 FQNNGV. With V trimmed by 6 bases and J by 8 bases, 10 bases remained unmatched. The CDR3 nucleotides read TGTGCCAGCAGTCACTATACCGGGACAGGGGGCGGCTACACCTTC. This encodes CASSHYTGTGGGYTF.

The CDR3 nucleotides read TGCGCCAGCAGCCAAGATCGGTGGGGCGAGCAGTTCTTC. Its protein is CASSQDRWGEQFF. This rearrangement joins TRBV4-3 to TRBJ2-1; weak D call: TRBD1 (5 bases). The CDR3 consists of 13 residues. Trimming took 0 bases from V and 10 from J, leaving 10 bases between them. Germline V CDR1 and CDR2: LGHNA, YSLEER.

This chain links TRBV11-1 with TRBJ2-2; 8 bases are a match to TRBD1. V trimming: 5 bases; J trimming: 1 base; junction bases outside the gene matches: 6. The V gene's germline CDR1 is SGHAT and CDR2 FQDESV (reference sequence). The CDR3 runs to 16 residues. DNA for the CDR3: TGTGCCAGCAGCCGTCCCGGACAGGGGAACACCGGGGAGCTGTTTTTT. Translating it yields CASSRPGQGNTGELFF.

The chain joins TRBV28 to TRBJ1-5; 7 bases map to TRBD1. Per the germline V gene, CDR1 is MDHEN and CDR2 is SYDVKM. J lost 2 bases, V lost 10 bases, and 8 bases had no gene match. The CDR3 consists of 14 residues. CDR3 sequence: CATFEGAGNQPQHF. CDR3 nucleotide sequence: TGTGCCACCTTTGAGGGGGCTGGCAATCAGCCCCAGCATTTT.

The chain carries TRBV6-5 and TRBJ2-4; 7 nucleotides align to TRBD1. The V segment lost 5 bases and the J segment 8 bases; nucleotides outside the gene matches: 6. The length of the CDR3 is 13 residues. Germline CDR1 reads MNHEY; CDR2 reads SVGAGI. This CDR3 reads CASSQGVLDIQYF. The CDR3 nucleotides are TGTGCCAGCAGTCAGGGGGTTCTGGACATTCAGTACTTC.